Presented here are 7 T cell receptor beta chains from one specimen sequenced in a study of blood T cell repertoires in COVID-19. TCRdb keeps only in-frame clones here, not all; method: immunoSEQ multiplex PCR. This sample has some 260,000 clones; approximately 90% occur once, and the top ten carry 0.75% to 1%. The material sequenced was peripheral blood. The origin of the receptors is a woman between 40 and 55 years old who had recovered from COVID-19.

This chain's CDR3 is CASSQRGEQFF. CDR3 coding DNA: TGCGCCAGCTCCCAGCGCGGGGAGCAGTTCTTC. This chain links TRBV10-1 with TRBJ2-1; D possibly corresponds to TRBD2 (5 bases). Trimming took 8 bases from V and 10 from J, leaving 12 bases between them. Germline CDR1 is WNHNN and CDR2 is SYGVQD (reference sequence). This CDR3 region has 11 residues.

This rearrangement joins TRBV19 to TRBJ2-3, with 13 bases identical to TRBD2. The CDR3 consists of 14 residues. Germline V gene data show CDR1 as LNHDA and CDR2 as SQIVND (reference sequence). Trimming cost V 10 bases and J 2 bases; bases outside gene matches: 3. The CDR3 region is CATGLAGATDTQYF. CDR3 nucleotides: TGTGCCACCGGACTAGCGGGAGCCACAGATACGCAGTATTTT.

J is TRBJ1-4 and V is TRBV7-9; the D gene is possibly TRBD1 (5 bases). Germline loops: CDR1 SEHNR, CDR2 FQNEAQ (reference sequence). Deletions cut 3 bases from V and 7 bases from J, with 12 bases between. CDR3 length equals 14 residues. CDR3 region: CASSFNRNPEKLFF. In DNA, the CDR3 is TGTGCCAGCAGCTTCAACAGGAATCCTGAAAAACTGTTTTTT.

The rearrangement links TRBV19 to TRBJ1-5, with D perhaps TRBD1 (5 bases). V lost 7 bases and J lost 0, with 13 bases in between. CDR3 length: 15 amino acids. Germline-derived CDR1 and CDR2 are LNHDA and SQIVND (reference sequence). In DNA, the CDR3 is TGTGCCAGTACCCCCTGGGGCGGTAGCAATCAGCCCCAGCATTTT. Its translation is CASTPWGGSNQPQHF.

At least ten counts were recorded for this clone. This sequence joins TRBV18 and TRBJ2-3; 7 bases match TRBD1. The CDR3 spans 12 residues. Germline V gene data show CDR1 as KGHSH and CDR2 as LQKENI. The V gene end was trimmed by 3 bases and the J gene end by 11 bases; junction bases not matched to a gene: 5. CDR3 nucleotides: TGTGCCAGCTCACCCAGACAGGGCCAGCAGTATTTT. This translates into CASSPRQGQQYF. Drawing the rest from reference TRBV18 and TRBJ2-3, the complete variable domain is NAGVMQNPRHLVRRRGQEARLRCSPMKGHSHVYWYRQLPEEGLKFMVYLQKENIIDESGMPKERFSAEFPKEGPSILRIQQVVRGDSAAYFCASSPRQGQQYFGPGTRLTVL.

This chain connects TRBV7-9 to TRBJ2-5; 7 bases agree with TRBD2. Germline CDR1 reads SEHNR; CDR2 reads FQNEAQ (reference sequence). The junction had 3 bases not matched to a gene; V was cut back by 1 base and J by 4 bases. The CDR3 is made up of 14 amino acids. The CDR3 DNA reads as TGTGCCAGCAGCTTAGGGCGGGAGAGAGAGACCCAGTACTTC. Encoded protein: CASSLGRERETQYF.

This clone showed up many times. The chain links TRBV11-3 to TRBJ1-2, with no clear D. Trimming removed 1 base from V and 10 bases from J, with 10 bases in between. In germline, CDR1 is SGHNT, CDR2 YENEEA. CDR3 length: 12 amino acids. The CDR3 loop is CASSLGAAAYTF. CDR3 coding DNA: TGTGCCAGCAGCTTAGGGGCCGCTGCCTACACCTTC.